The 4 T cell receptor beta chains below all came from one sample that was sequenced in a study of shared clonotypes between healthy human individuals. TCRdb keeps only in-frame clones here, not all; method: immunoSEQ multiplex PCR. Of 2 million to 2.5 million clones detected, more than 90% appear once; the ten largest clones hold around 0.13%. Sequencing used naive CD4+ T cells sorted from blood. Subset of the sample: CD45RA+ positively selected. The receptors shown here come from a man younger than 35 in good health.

The CDR3 sequence: CASSLGGRAGPMNTEAFF. The CDR3 DNA reads as TGCGCCAGCAGCTTGGGCGGTCGGGCAGGGCCCATGAACACTGAAGCTTTCTTT. The chain carries TRBV5-1 and TRBJ1-1, with D perhaps matching TRBD1 (5 bases). CDR1 and CDR2 from the germline V gene are SGHRS and YFSETQ. Trimming removed 0 bases from V and 0 bases from J, with 18 bases in between. This CDR3 has 18 residues.

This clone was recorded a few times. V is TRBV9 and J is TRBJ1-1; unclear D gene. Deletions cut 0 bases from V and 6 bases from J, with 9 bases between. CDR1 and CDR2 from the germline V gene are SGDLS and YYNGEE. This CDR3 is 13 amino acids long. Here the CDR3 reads CASSVDLISEAFF. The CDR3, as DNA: TGTGCCAGCAGCGTAGATCTGATCTCTGAAGCTTTCTTT.

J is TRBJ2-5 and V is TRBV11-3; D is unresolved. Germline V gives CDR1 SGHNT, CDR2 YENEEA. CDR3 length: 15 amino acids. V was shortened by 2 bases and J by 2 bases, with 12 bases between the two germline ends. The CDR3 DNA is TGTGCCAGCAGCTTAAGTGGTGTGAATCAAGAGACCCAGTACTTC. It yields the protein CASSLSGVNQETQYF.

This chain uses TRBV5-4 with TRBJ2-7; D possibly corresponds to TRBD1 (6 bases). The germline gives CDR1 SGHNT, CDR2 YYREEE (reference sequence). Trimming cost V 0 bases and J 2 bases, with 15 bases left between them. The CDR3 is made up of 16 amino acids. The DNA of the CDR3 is TGTGCCAGCAGCTTGGCCGGACAGCGCCTGCCCTACGAGCAGTACTTC. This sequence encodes CASSLAGQRLPYEQYF.